This T cell receptor (beta chain) emerged from a study of Ad26.COV2.S vaccination and SARS-CoV-2 variants. Study-wide findings and caveats: Compared with placebo recipients, vaccine recipients had higher spike-specific TCR breadth. People who got the vaccine or the placebo had similar non-spike TCR breadth. Responses of T cells in total may have been underestimated by the TCR breadth and depth analyses.

Measured with immunoSEQ multiplex PCR; TCRdb has only the in-frame clones, and not every one. The table has about 350,000 clones, about 90% seen once; the top ten hold 3.9%. V lost 0 bases, J lost 3 bases, and 8 bases lay in between. The CDR3 spans 15 residues. Germline CDR1 and CDR2: LGHNA and YSLEER. Concerning this clone: Its target is not known.

The genes are TRBV4-3 and TRBJ2-2; D remains unclear. The sample was peripheral blood, taken after recovery from COVID-19. The receptor was isolated from a human donor who had recovered from COVID-19. The CDR3 bases are TGCGCCAGCAGCCAAGATCGTGGGGACACCGGGGAGCTGTTTTTT. Protein product: CASSQDRGDTGELFF.